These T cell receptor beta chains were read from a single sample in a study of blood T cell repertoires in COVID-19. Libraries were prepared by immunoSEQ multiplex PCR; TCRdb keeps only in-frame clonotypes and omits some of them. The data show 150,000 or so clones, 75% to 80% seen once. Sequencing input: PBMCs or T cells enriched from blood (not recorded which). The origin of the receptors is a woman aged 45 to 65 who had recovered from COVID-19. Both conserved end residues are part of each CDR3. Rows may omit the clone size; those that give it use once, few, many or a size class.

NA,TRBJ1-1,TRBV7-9,CASSLAYPPTEAFF
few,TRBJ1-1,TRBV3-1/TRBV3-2,CASSQDARGPEAFF
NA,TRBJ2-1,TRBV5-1,CASSQTSLGLAGGLQFF
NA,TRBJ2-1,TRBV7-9,CASSSASGTYNEQFF
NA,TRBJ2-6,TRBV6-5,CASSFTVSGANVLTF
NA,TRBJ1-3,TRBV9,CASSVAEGVVGNTIYF
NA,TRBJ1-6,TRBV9,CASSVEENSPLHF
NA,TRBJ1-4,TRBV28,CASSRLGGGHRVGLFF
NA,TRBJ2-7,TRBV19,CASGDRNYEQYF
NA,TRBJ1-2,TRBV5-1,CASREGSYGYTF
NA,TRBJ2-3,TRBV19,CASWQGGNTDTQYF
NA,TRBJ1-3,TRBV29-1,CSVADGQGTIYF
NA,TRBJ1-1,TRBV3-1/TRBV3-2,CASSLDREAFF
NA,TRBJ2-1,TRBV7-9,CASGRGGVYNEQFF
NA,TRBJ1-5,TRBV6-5,CASRTGQGNQPQHF
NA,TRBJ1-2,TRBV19,CASSSPGGLYGYTF
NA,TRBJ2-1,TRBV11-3,CASSLKGQNNEQFF
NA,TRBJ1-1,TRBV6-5,CASSTPQGWTEAFF
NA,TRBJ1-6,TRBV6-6,CASSYSSTGDSPLHF
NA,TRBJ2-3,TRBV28,CASSPGTGVSTDTQYF
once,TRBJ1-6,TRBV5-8,CASSEGRLRSPLHF
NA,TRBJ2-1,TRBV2,CAIRSSGRRNEQFF
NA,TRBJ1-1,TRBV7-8,CASSLHPQGTGTEAFF
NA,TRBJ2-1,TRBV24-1,CATSETGGPSEQFF
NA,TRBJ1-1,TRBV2,CASSGGREGNTEAFF
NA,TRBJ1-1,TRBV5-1,CASSLVPGRTEAFF